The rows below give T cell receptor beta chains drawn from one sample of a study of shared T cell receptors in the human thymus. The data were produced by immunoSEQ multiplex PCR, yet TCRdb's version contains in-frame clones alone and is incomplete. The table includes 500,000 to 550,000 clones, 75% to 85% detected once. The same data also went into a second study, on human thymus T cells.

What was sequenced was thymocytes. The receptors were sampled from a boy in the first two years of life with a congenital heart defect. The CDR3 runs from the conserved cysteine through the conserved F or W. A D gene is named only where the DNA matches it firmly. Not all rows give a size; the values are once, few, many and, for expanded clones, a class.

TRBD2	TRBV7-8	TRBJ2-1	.	TGTGCCAGCAGCTTACCAGCGGGAGGGTATGAGCAGTTCTTC	CASSLPAGGYEQFF
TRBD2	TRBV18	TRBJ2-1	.	TGTGCCAGCTCACCACAGACTAGCCCCTACAATGAGCAGTTCTTC	CASSPQTSPYNEQFF
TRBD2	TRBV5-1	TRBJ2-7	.	TGCGCCAGCAGTTTCCCCGGGACTAGCGGGAGGGGTTACGAGCAGTACTTC	CASSFPGTSGRGYEQYF
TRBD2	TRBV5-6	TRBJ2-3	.	TGTGCCAGCAGCGACCCTCGACTAGCGGGCACAGATACGCAGTATTTT	CASSDPRLAGTDTQYF
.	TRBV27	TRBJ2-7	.	TGTGCCAGCAGTTCATGGGGGAGGTCCTACGAGCAGTACTTC	CASSSWGRSYEQYF
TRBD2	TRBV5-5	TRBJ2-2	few	TGTGCCAGCAGCTTCCCTAGCGGGAGGGCCCTCTGGGCCGGGGAGCTGTTTTTT	CASSFPSGRALWAGELFF
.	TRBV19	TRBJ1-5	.	TGTGCCAGTAGTATCCACAGGGTCCTGCACTATCAGCCCCAGCATTTT	CASSIHRVLHYQPQHF
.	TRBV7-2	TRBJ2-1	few	TGTGCCAGCAGCTTTTCGGGGAATGAGCAGTTCTTC	CASSFSGNEQFF
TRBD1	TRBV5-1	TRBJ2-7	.	TGCGCCAGCAGCTTGGCAGGGGGCTATCCCTACGAGCAGTACTTC	CASSLAGGYPYEQYF
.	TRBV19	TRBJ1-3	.	TGTGCCAGTAGTAGGGACACCTCTGGAAACACCATATATTTT	CASSRDTSGNTIYF
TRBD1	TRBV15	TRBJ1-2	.	TGTGCCACCAGCAGAGATCGGGCAGGGGGCCACTATGGCTACACCTTC	CATSRDRAGGHYGYTF
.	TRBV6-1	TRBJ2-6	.	TGTGCCAGCAGGACAGGCTCTGGGGCCAACGTCCTGACTTTC	CASRTGSGANVLTF
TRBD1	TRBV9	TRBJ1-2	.	TGTGCCAGCAAGGGACAGGGAGTGTGCGACTATGGCTACACCTTC	CASKGQGVCDYGYTF
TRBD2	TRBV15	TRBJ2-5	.	TGTGCCACCAGCAGAGTCCGACTAGCCAGCCTAGGAGAGACCCAGTACTTC	CATSRVRLASLGETQYF
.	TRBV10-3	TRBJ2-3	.	TGTGCCATCAGTGTTCAGGGACTGCACACAGATACGCAGTATTTT	CAISVQGLHTDTQYF
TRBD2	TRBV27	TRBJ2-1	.	TGTGCCAGCAGCATAGCGGGAGGGAATGAGCAGTTCTTC	CASSIAGGNEQFF
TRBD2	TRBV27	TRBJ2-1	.	TGTGCCAGCAGCTCACCGGGACTAGCGGGGGGGGTCTTCGGTGAGCAGTTCTTC	CASSSPGLAGGVFGEQFF
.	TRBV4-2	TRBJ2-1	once	TGTGCCAGCAGCCAAGAAGGCCAGGGTAACTACAATGAGCAGTTCTTC	CASSQEGQGNYNEQFF
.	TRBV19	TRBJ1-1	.	TGTGCCAGTAGTCCCGGGTTAACCACTGAAGCTTTCTTT	CASSPGLTTEAFF
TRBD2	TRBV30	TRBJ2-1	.	TGTGCCTGGAGGGTTAGCGGGGCCCCCTACAATGAGCAGTTCTTC	CAWRVSGAPYNEQFF
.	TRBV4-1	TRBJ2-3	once	TGCGCCAGCAGCCAAGACGGGCGGGGGCATGGCACAGATACGCAGTATTTT	CASSQDGRGHGTDTQYF
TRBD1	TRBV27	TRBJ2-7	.	TGTGCCAGCAGGACCCCACAGGGGAGCCCCTACGAGCAGTACTTC	CASRTPQGSPYEQYF
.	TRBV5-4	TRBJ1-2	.	TGTGCCAGCAGCTCCAGGGTATTTGGCTATGGCTACACCTTC	CASSSRVFGYGYTF
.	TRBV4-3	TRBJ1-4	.	TGCGCCAGCAGCCTCCAAGAGGGGGGGGCCAAGGCTAATGAAAAACTGTTTTTT	CASSLQEGGAKANEKLFF
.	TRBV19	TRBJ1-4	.	TGTGCCAGTAGTATAACCGGGGGGCAGCTTAATGAAAAACTGTTTTTT	CASSITGGQLNEKLFF
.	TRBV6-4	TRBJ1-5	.	TGTGCCAGCAGTGCCCGCGGGGACCAGCCCCAGCATTTT	CASSARGDQPQHF
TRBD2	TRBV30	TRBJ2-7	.	TGTGCCTGGAGTTGGTCTAGCGGACCTTTGAGAGAGCAGTACTTC	CAWSWSSGPLREQYF
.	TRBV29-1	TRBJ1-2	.	TGCAGCGTAGCCGGGGACTATGGCTACACCTTC	CSVAGDYGYTF
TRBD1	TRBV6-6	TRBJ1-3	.	TGTGCCAGCAGTTACGAGGACAGGGGTGGAAACACCATATATTTT	CASSYEDRGGNTIYF